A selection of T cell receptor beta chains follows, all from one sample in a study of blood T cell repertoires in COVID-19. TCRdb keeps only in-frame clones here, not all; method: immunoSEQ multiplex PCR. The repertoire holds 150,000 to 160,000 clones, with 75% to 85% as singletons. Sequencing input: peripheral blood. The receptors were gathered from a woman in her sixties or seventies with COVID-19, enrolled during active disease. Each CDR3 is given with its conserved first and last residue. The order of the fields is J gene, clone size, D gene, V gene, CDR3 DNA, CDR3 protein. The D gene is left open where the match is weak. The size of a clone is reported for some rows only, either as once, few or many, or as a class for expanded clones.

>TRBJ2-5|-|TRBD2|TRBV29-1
TGCAGCGTTCTGCGGGGGTTCCAAGAGACCCAGTACTTC
CSVLRGFQETQYF
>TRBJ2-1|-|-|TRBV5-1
TGCGCCAGCAGCTTGGCCGACACCATAAATGAGCAGTTCTTC
CASSLADTINEQFF
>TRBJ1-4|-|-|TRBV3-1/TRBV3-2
TGTGCCAGCAGCCAAGGGTGGAGGGGAGGCGAAAAACTGTTTTTT
CASSQGWRGGEKLFF
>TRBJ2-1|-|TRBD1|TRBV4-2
TGTGCCAGCAGCCAAGTTACAGGGGGCGCGGGCAATGAGCAGTTCTTC
CASSQVTGGAGNEQFF
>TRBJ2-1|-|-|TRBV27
TGTGCCAGCAGTTTATCCAGGAATGAGCAGTTCTTC
CASSLSRNEQFF
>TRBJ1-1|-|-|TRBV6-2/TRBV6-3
TGTGCCAGCAGTTTCACCGGAGAAACCACTGAAGCTTTCTTT
CASSFTGETTEAFF
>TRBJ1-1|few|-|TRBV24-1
TGTGCCACCTTAACTGGGAACACTGAAGCTTTCTTT
CATLTGNTEAFF
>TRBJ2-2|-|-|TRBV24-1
TGTGCCACCAGTGCGCGGGGGCGCTCCGGGGAGCTGTTTTTT
CATSARGRSGELFF
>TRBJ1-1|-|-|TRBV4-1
TGCGCCAGCAGCCAGGACAGCAACACTGAAGCTTTCTTT
CASSQDSNTEAFF
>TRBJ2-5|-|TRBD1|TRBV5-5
TGTGCCAGCAGCCAAAGGACAGGAGGACAAGAGACCCAGTACTTC
CASSQRTGGQETQYF
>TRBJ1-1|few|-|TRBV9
TGTGCCAGCAGCGGGCAGATAGCTAACACTGAAGCTTTCTTT
CASSGQIANTEAFF
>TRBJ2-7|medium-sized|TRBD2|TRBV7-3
TGTGCCAGCAGCGAGGGACTAGCGGGTCGCGAGCAGTACTTC
CASSEGLAGREQYF
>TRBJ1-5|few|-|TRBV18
TGTGCCAGCTCACCCCCAGGGAGGGATCAGCCCCAGCATTTT
CASSPPGRDQPQHF
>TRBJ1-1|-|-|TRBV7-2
TGTGCCAGCAGCTTAGGGCAGGGTGTACGGAACACTGAAGCTTTCTTT
CASSLGQGVRNTEAFF
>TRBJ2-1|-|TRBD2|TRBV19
TGTGCCAGTCTAGCGGGAGGACACAATGAGCAGTTCTTC
CASLAGGHNEQFF
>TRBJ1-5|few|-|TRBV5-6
TGTGCCAGCACCGTGGGGGGGTATAGCAATCAGCCCCAGCATTTT
CASTVGGYSNQPQHF
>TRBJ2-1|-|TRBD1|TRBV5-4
TGTGCCAGCAGACGCCCCGGGGACAGGGGTAACAATGAGCAGTTCTTC
CASRRPGDRGNNEQFF
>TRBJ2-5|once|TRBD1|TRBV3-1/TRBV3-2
TGTGCCTGCGGTGACAGGGGGCATGGGGAGACCCAGTACTTC
CACGDRGHGETQYF
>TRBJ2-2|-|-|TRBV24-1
TGTGCCACCACCTGGGGCTCCACCGGGGAGCTGTTTTTT
CATTWGSTGELFF
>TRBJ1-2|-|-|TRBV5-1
TGCGCCAGCAGCTTGGAATTTGAGGCTGGCTACACCTTC
CASSLEFEAGYTF
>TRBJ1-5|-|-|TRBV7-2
TGTGCCAGCAGCTTAACCGCGAATCAGCCCCAGCATTTT
CASSLTANQPQHF
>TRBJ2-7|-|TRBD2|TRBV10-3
TGTGCCATCAGTGGGGACGGGAGGGCCTACGAGCAGTACTTC
CAISGDGRAYEQYF
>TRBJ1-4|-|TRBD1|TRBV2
TGTGCCAGCAGTGAAAACAGGGGAGCTAATGAAAAACTGTTTTTT
CASSENRGANEKLFF